These 17 T cell receptor beta chains came from one sample sequenced in a study of cytomegalovirus exposure and HLA in healthy donors. Use of 60 Vbeta and 13 Jbeta primers characterized the PCR. Data came from immunoSEQ multiplex PCR; TCRdb stores just in-frame clones and leaves some out. The sample includes 90,000 to 120,000 clones, about a tenth of them seen just once. Sequenced material: PBMCs. The receptor set was obtained from a man between 35 and 55 years old in good health and CMV-seropositive.

The chain joins TRBV13 to TRBJ2-1; the match to TRBD1 covers 7 bases. The CDR3 has 15 amino acids. After removal of 5 bases from V and 2 bases from J, the junction contained 6 bases not matched to a gene. From germline, CDR1 is PRHDT and CDR2 FYEKMQ (reference sequence). The CDR3 DNA follows: TGTGCCAGCAGCCCAACAGGGGTCCCCTACAATGAGCAGTTCTTC. It specifies CASSPTGVPYNEQFF.

The chain recombines TRBV4-3 with TRBJ2-1; 7 nucleotides agree with TRBD2. The V segment lost 0 bases and the J segment 4 bases; nucleotides outside the gene matches: 6. This CDR3 spans 16 amino acids. Germline CDR1 LGHNA, CDR2 YSLEER. The CDR3 coding sequence is TGCGCCAGCAGCCAAGATACGGGAGGCATGTACAATGAGCAGTTCTTC. Its protein product is CASSQDTGGMYNEQFF.

The chain employs TRBV27 and TRBJ2-2; 12 nucleotides match TRBD2. Germline loops: CDR1 MNHEY, CDR2 SMNVEV (reference sequence). The CDR3 runs to 17 residues. V dropped 4 bases and J dropped 7; count of bases not matched to a gene: 10. The CDR3 nucleotides are TGTGCCAGCAGTTCCTCCCGCGGACTAGCGGGGCTCGGGGAGCTGTTTTTT. Translation: CASSSSRGLAGLGELFF.

The chain has TRBV7-3 and TRBJ2-7; 8 bases align to TRBD2. Germline CDR1 reads SGHTA; CDR2 reads FQGTGA. The CDR3 runs 15 residues. V dropped 5 bases and J dropped 5; count of bases not matched to a gene: 11. The CDR3 sequence: CASSPLGGRYDEQYF. The DNA for the CDR3 is TGTGCCAGCAGCCCATTGGGCGGGAGGTACGACGAGCAGTACTTC.

V usage is TRBV6-5 and J usage is TRBJ2-2; 7 bases line up with TRBD1. This CDR3 is built from 15 residues. V shed 5 bases and J 0 bases; nucleotides not matched to a gene: 3. Germline CDR1 and CDR2: MNHEY and SVGAGI. The CDR3 spells CASSTDRANTGELFF. The CDR3 nucleotides read TGTGCCAGCAGTACAGACAGGGCGAACACCGGGGAGCTGTTTTTT.

The chain carries TRBV19 and TRBJ1-2; the match to TRBD1 covers 7 bases. V trimming: 5 bases; J trimming: 3 bases; junction bases outside the gene matches: 12. Per germline, CDR1 LNHDA and CDR2 SQIVND (reference sequence). The CDR3 extends over 16 amino acids. The CDR3 sequence: CASSPTTGNPHYGYTF. CDR3 sequence (DNA): TGTGCCAGTAGTCCCACGACAGGGAACCCCCACTATGGCTACACCTTC.

The J gene is TRBJ1-5, the V gene TRBV7-2; D is possibly TRBD1 (6 bases). The CDR3 sequence is 15 residues long. Germline V gene sequence: CDR1 SGHTA, CDR2 FQGNSA. The V end lost 1 base, the J end lost 3 bases, and 10 bases lay between the germline ends. The CDR3 nucleotides are TGTGCCAGCAGCTTAGAACCAGGGGACAATCAGCCCCAGCATTTT. It yields the protein CASSLEPGDNQPQHF.

The CDR3 DNA is TGTGCCAGCTCACCTAGATCATCCCACTACGAGCAGTACTTC. Translating it yields CASSPRSSHYEQYF. The chain links TRBV18 to TRBJ2-7, with D uncertain. Germline loops: CDR1 KGHSH, CDR2 LQKENI. This CDR3 is 14 amino acids long. V lost 3 bases and J lost 3, with 12 bases in between. Full variable domain (missing parts from reference TRBV18 and TRBJ2-7): NAGVMQNPRHLVRRRGQEARLRCSPMKGHSHVYWYRQLPEEGLKFMVYLQKENIIDESGMPKERFSAEFPKEGPSILRIQQVVRGDSAAYFCASSPRSSHYEQYFGPGTRLTVT.

This clone was observed a handful of times. The CDR3: CASSGTRNSYEQYF. The DNA for the CDR3 is TGTGCCAGCAGTGGGACAAGGAACTCCTACGAGCAGTACTTC. The V call is TRBV6-1, the J call TRBJ2-7; TRBD1 might be the D (5 bases). The length of the CDR3 is 14 residues. Germline values: CDR1 MNHNS, CDR2 SASEGT. Trimming stripped 4 bases from V and 0 bases from J, with 10 bases between.

The sample holds a few counts of this clone. The chain joins TRBV28 to TRBJ1-1, with 9 nucleotides matching TRBD1. J was trimmed by 10 bases and V by 5 bases; bases with no gene match: 11. Per the germline V gene, CDR1 is MDHEN and CDR2 is SYDVKM. This CDR3 contains 14 residues. Here the CDR3 DNA reads TGTGCCAGCAGTGCCACGGGGACAGGGACCGTAGCTTTCTTT. Amino acid sequence: CASSATGTGTVAFF.

This clone was counted a few times. The V and J genes are TRBV28 and TRBJ2-2; TRBD2 matches 11 bases. The CDR3 sequence is 19 residues long. Trimming cost V 3 bases and J 7 bases; bases outside gene matches: 16. The germline CDR1 and CDR2 sequences are MDHEN and SYDVKM. The chain's CDR3 is CASSFSLAIAGGAGGELFF. The DNA for the CDR3 is TGTGCCAGCAGTTTCTCCCTCGCTATAGCGGGAGGGGCCGGCGGGGAGCTGTTTTTT.

In its sample, this clone was seen a few times. This chain uses TRBV7-2 with TRBJ1-4; 11 bases align to TRBD1. The trim removed 3 bases at V and 6 bases at J, leaving 6 bases unmatched. The CDR3 covers 16 residues. CDR1 is SGHTA, CDR2 FQGNSA, per germline. The chain's CDR3 is CASSFVDRGLDEKLFF. CDR3 nucleotide sequence: TGTGCCAGCAGCTTCGTGGACAGGGGGCTGGATGAAAAACTGTTTTTT.

J is TRBJ1-3 and V is TRBV11-2; D might be TRBD1 (6 bases). The CDR3 is 14 amino acids. Per germline, CDR1 SGHAT and CDR2 FQNNGV. Between the trimmed V and J ends, which lost 3 bases and 2 bases, there was a span of 8 bases. The CDR3 loop is CASSLAGAGNTIYF. The CDR3 DNA is TGTGCCAGCAGCTTGGCAGGGGCTGGAAACACCATATATTTT.

This clone was seen more than once but under ten times. J is TRBJ2-1 and V is TRBV6-4; 7 nucleotides agree with TRBD2. The germline V gene encodes CDR1 MRHNA and CDR2 SNTAGT. This CDR3 spans 13 amino acids. Losses at the gene ends were 0 bases for V and 10 bases for J; bases not matched to a gene: 3. CDR3 DNA: TGTGCCAGCAGTGACTCCATGCGGGGGGAGCAGTTCTTC. Residues: CASSDSMRGEQFF.

The chain joins TRBV7-9 to TRBJ2-1; TRBD1 is a possible D gene (5 bases). V lost 4 bases and J lost 2, with 12 bases in between. Germline CDR1 reads SEHNR; CDR2 reads FQNEAQ (reference sequence). The CDR3 has 15 amino acids. The CDR3 DNA sequence: TGTGCCAGCAGCTCGACAGCCGCCCCCTACAATGAGCAGTTCTTC. Translated: CASSSTAAPYNEQFF.

This clone was picked up a small number of times. Relative to the germline gene, one junction end is altered; a read error may explain this. The gene calls are TRBV7-7 and TRBJ2-1, with 15 bases matching TRBD2. The CDR3 is 15 residues long. Germline CDR1 SSHAT, CDR2 FNYEAQ (reference sequence). CDR3: CASSAGLAGGGEQFF. For the CDR3, the DNA is TGTGCTAGCAGCGCGGGACTAGCGGGAGGAGGTGAGCAGTTCTTC.

The table lists this clone with a few counts. The chain combines TRBV9 with TRBJ1-5; weak D call: TRBD1 (6 bases). Looked up from germline, CDR1 is SGDLS and CDR2 is YYNGEE. The CDR3 extends over 16 amino acids. The V gene lost 3 bases and the J gene lost 4 bases, with 17 bases spanning the gap. Here the CDR3 reads CASSDSKGGGNQPQHF. The CDR3 DNA sequence: TGTGCCAGCAGCGACTCGAAGGGGGGAGGGAATCAGCCCCAGCATTTT.